Below, one T cell receptor beta chain is given with its context. TCRdb's table, derived via immunoSEQ multiplex PCR, lists solely in-frame clones and lacks some. Of 85,000 to 130,000 clones in the sample, roughly 82% were seen once. This sample is part of a study of blood T cell repertoires in COVID-19. Study-level background: Nucleic acid was either cDNA or gDNA, and it came from T cells, B-cell-depleted T cells, or PBMCs.

The TCR was taken from a man in his sixties with acute or convalescent COVID-19. Sequenced material: peripheral blood.

The CDR3 DNA follows: TGTGCCAGCAGCCCCCAAGAGGGACACCCATATGGCTACACCTTC. Translating gives CASSPQEGHPYGYTF. J is TRBJ1-2 and V is TRBV11-2; tentative D call: TRBD1 (6 bases). CDR3 length: 15 residues. V lost 5 bases to trimming and J lost 5 bases, with 18 bases between them. CDR1 is SGHAT and CDR2 is FQNNGV in the germline V gene.